This TCR beta chain was observed in a study of metastatic and nonmetastatic thyroid tumors. Study-level background: Repertoire comparison spanned blood and tumor or nodule tissue of malignant and benign thyroid patients.

This clone was recorded many times. The antigen remains undetermined. The V end lost 3 bases, the J end lost 5 bases, and 19 bases lay between the germline ends. CDR1 DFQATT and CDR2 SNEGSKA come from the germline V gene (reference sequence). CDR3 length: 15 amino acids. In the source study's methods: To classify distant metastasis in papillary thyroid cancer, a model was built from CDR3 differences across clinicopathological groups. TCRdb ran MiXCR on the PCR reads. The V and J calls and clone size come from TCRdb's table, not from the authors' own analysis. The table lists roughly 45,000 clones, 3% to 3.5% of them singletons, with 10% in the top ten. Until they underwent thyroid surgery, no patient had received any treatment. Study-wide findings and caveats: Reportedly, malignant thyroid tumors had significantly higher TCR beta diversity than benign nodules, in blood and tumor.

Material for sequencing was blood. This receptor was obtained from a female donor with papillary thyroid cancer or a benign thyroid nodule (not recorded which). Some clones in this sample may be carry-over from other donors' samples. The V call is TRBV20-1, the J call TRBJ1-1; D unresolved. The CDR3 here is CSASGQVVGVTEAFF. In DNA, the CDR3 is TGCAGTGCTAGCGGGCAGGTCGTCGGTGTGACTGAAGCTTTCTTT.